Presented here are 29 T cell receptor beta chains from one specimen sequenced in a study of blood T cell repertoires in COVID-19. The method was immunoSEQ multiplex PCR; TCRdb's version includes in-frame clones alone and lacks a portion of them. The sample consists of 130,000 or so clones, around 82% of them appearing once. The material sequenced was peripheral blood. The receptor set was obtained from a man aged 60 to 69 with acute or convalescent COVID-19.

The rearrangement uses TRBV5-1 and TRBJ1-4; perhaps TRBD1 as D (5 bases). The germline V gene has CDR1 SGHRS and CDR2 YFSETQ. This CDR3 region has 15 residues. Trimming cost V 1 base and J 4 bases, with 11 bases left between them. The chain's CDR3 is CASSLLGRVNEKLFF. The CDR3 DNA is TGCGCCAGCAGCTTGCTGGGCAGGGTTAATGAAAAACTGTTTTTT.

The chain recombines TRBV28 with TRBJ2-7; the match to TRBD2 covers 13 bases. The CDR3 sequence is 16 residues long. Germline V gene lookup returns CDR1 MDHEN and CDR2 SYDVKM. The ends lost 6 bases at V and 2 bases at J; junction bases unmatched: 7. This chain's CDR3 is CASSPQGLAGPYEQYF. CDR3 coding DNA: TGTGCCAGCAGCCCACAGGGACTAGCGGGACCCTACGAGCAGTACTTC.

A few counts support this clone. V usage is TRBV19 and J usage is TRBJ2-7; no firm D call. The CDR3 spans 14 residues. V was pared by 4 bases and J by 3 bases, with 13 bases between. The germline gives CDR1 LNHDA, CDR2 SQIVND (reference sequence). This CDR3 reads CASSRSVGNYEQYF. The CDR3, as DNA: TGTGCCAGTAGTAGGTCCGTGGGCAACTACGAGCAGTACTTC.

The chain employs TRBV27 and TRBJ1-2; D not certain. CDR1 and CDR2 from the germline V gene are MNHEY and SMNVEV (reference sequence). The CDR3 extends over 11 amino acids. Trimming removed 8 bases at V and 3 bases at J, with 7 bases between. The CDR3 bases are TGTGCCAGCGCAGGTTACTATGGCTACACCTTC. Residues: CASAGYYGYTF.

This clone was picked up a small number of times. The chain has TRBV10-3 and TRBJ1-1; D is possibly TRBD1 (5 bases). V lost 4 bases to trimming and J lost 1 base, with 10 bases between them. The germline gives CDR1 ENHRY, CDR2 SYGVKD. The CDR3 extends over 14 amino acids. This CDR3 reads CAISADSPNTEAFF. CDR3 sequence (DNA): TGTGCCATCAGTGCCGACAGTCCGAACACTGAAGCTTTCTTT.

The DNA for the CDR3 is TGTGCCAGCAGTGGACTTCGGAACACTGAAGCTTTCTTT. Its protein product is CASSGLRNTEAFF. V and J are TRBV12-3 or TRBV12-4 and TRBJ1-1; D unresolved. This CDR3 comprises 13 residues. V was clipped by 5 bases and J by 1 base, with 8 bases between them.

V is TRBV5-1 and J is TRBJ1-2; D ambiguous. The CDR3 contains 13 residues. CDR1 SGHRS and CDR2 YFSETQ come from the germline V gene. V lost 1 base to trimming and J lost 4 bases, with 8 bases between them. CDR3 in DNA: TGCGCCAGCAGCTTGACAGAACTCTATGGCTACACCTTC. Encoded protein: CASSLTELYGYTF.

Here the CDR3 reads CASSRRAHALAGGSTDTQYF. The CDR3 nucleotides are TGTGCCAGCAGTCGCAGGGCCCACGCCTTAGCGGGAGGGTCCACAGATACGCAGTATTTT. The V and J genes are TRBV7-3 and TRBJ2-3, with 11 bases matching TRBD2. The CDR3 has 20 amino acids. Germline CDR1 and CDR2: SGHTA and FQGTGA. Germline trimming cut 6 bases from V and 2 bases from J; bases unmatched to any gene: 19. Drawing the rest from reference TRBV7-3 and TRBJ2-3, the complete variable domain is GAGVSQTPSNKVTEKGKYVELRCDPISGHTALYWYRQSLGQGPEFLIYFQGTGAADDSGLPNDRFFAVRPEGSVSTLKIQRTERGDSAVYLCASSRRAHALAGGSTDTQYFGPGTRLTVL.

This clone was detected only a few times. This chain uses TRBV5-1 with TRBJ2-1; TRBD2 matches at 13 bases. V was clipped by 5 bases and J by 6 bases; unmatched bases: 8. The length of the CDR3 is 16 residues. CDR1 and CDR2 (germline): SGHRS, YFSETQ. CDR3 sequence reads: CASSPQTSGGLNEQFF. The DNA of the CDR3 is TGCGCCAGCAGTCCCCAGACTAGCGGGGGGCTCAATGAGCAGTTCTTC.

The table lists this clone with a count of one. V usage is TRBV27 and J usage is TRBJ1-4; D is undetermined. The CDR3 has 13 amino acids. Trimming removed 2 bases at V and 8 bases at J, with 9 bases between. CDR1 and CDR2 from the germline V gene are MNHEY and SMNVEV (reference sequence). CDR3 in amino acids: CASSLRGQEKLFF. In nucleotides, the CDR3 is TGTGCCAGCAGTTTACGGGGTCAGGAAAAACTGTTTTTT.

The V and J genes are TRBV5-4 and TRBJ2-5, with TRBD1 matching 11 bases. With V trimmed by 6 bases and J by 5 bases, 9 bases remained unmatched. The V gene's germline CDR1 is SGHNT and CDR2 YYREEE (reference sequence). The CDR3 totals 15 residues. The CDR3 protein is CASNLPGQGGETQYF. The CDR3 DNA sequence: TGTGCCAGCAACTTACCGGGACAGGGGGGGGAGACCCAGTACTTC.

This chain links TRBV14 with TRBJ1-1; no clear D gene. V lost 0 bases and J 0 bases, leaving 11 bases between the germline ends. The CDR3 runs 16 residues. In germline, CDR1 is SGHDN, CDR2 FVKESK. The CDR3 sequence: CASSQESRRLNTEAFF. DNA for the CDR3: TGTGCCAGCAGCCAAGAATCACGGCGGCTGAACACTGAAGCTTTCTTT.

This clone was detected only once. The chain couples TRBV5-5 to TRBJ1-1; D remains unclear. V lost 7 bases to trimming and J lost 0 bases, with 13 bases between them. The CDR3 is 14 amino acids. Germline V gene data show CDR1 as SGHKS and CDR2 as YYEKEE (reference sequence). As DNA, the CDR3 is TGTGCCAGCGGAAAAGGCGGGGTGAACACTGAAGCTTTCTTT. It specifies CASGKGGVNTEAFF.

The chain combines TRBV30 with TRBJ1-2, with TRBD1 matching over 9 bases. Germline V gene sequence: CDR1 GTSNPN, CDR2 SVGIG (reference sequence). V was clipped by 5 bases and J by 6 bases; unmatched bases: 4. The CDR3 runs to 12 residues. CDR3 coding DNA: TGTGCCTGGGGACAGGGGTCCAATGGCTACACCTTC. It is translated as CAWGQGSNGYTF.

This clone was detected only a few times. The chain employs TRBV5-1 and TRBJ2-7; D ambiguous. V lost 0 bases and J lost 1, with 11 bases in between. The CDR3 is 15 amino acids. Germline V lookup: CDR1 SGHRS, CDR2 YFSETQ. CDR3 DNA: TGCGCCAGCAGCTTGGAGTGGCAGGTATCCTACGAGCAGTACTTC. It translates to CASSLEWQVSYEQYF.

Concerning this clone: The sample contains more than one DNA sequence encoding this CDR3. V usage is TRBV18 and J usage is TRBJ1-5; possible D gene TRBD1, 5 bases. The germline gives CDR1 KGHSH, CDR2 LQKENI. CDR3 length: 14 residues. Trimming took off 3 bases at V and 2 bases at J, with 8 bases between the two ends. CDR3 DNA: TGTGCCAGCTCACCTACAGGAGGCAATCAGCCCCAGCATTTT. Translating it yields CASSPTGGNQPQHF.

The rearrangement uses TRBV30 and TRBJ2-2; 9 bases match TRBD2. Unmatched junction bases numbered 5, after V lost 0 bases and J lost 6 bases. This CDR3 is built from 15 residues. CDR1 GTSNPN and CDR2 SVGIG come from the germline V gene (reference sequence). The CDR3: CAWSVLRGRAGELFF. CDR3 in DNA: TGTGCCTGGAGTGTACTCCGCGGGAGGGCCGGGGAGCTGTTTTTT.

The genes are TRBV3-1 (or the pseudogene TRBV3-2) and TRBJ2-2; D is perhaps TRBD2 (6 bases). CDR1 is LGHDT and CDR2 is YNNKEL in the germline V gene (reference sequence). The CDR3 runs to 17 residues. The V and J ends lost 0 bases and 6 bases respectively, with 17 bases between them. The CDR3 DNA reads TGTGCCAGCAGCCAAGAAGCCCGACTAGTAGGGGCCGGGGAGCTGTTTTTT. It specifies CASSQEARLVGAGELFF.

The chain joins TRBV27 to TRBJ1-2; 11 bases line up with TRBD1. There are 17 residues in the CDR3. Germline V gene sequence: CDR1 MNHEY, CDR2 SMNVEV (reference sequence). V lost 5 bases to trimming and J lost 4 bases; unmatched junction nucleotides: 12. The CDR3 DNA follows: TGTGCCAGCAGTCCCGGACAGGGGGCATATATTGGCTATGGCTACACCTTC. Translated: CASSPGQGAYIGYGYTF.

The CDR3 loop reads CASSGRASGLNEQFF. CDR3 nucleotide sequence: TGTGCCAGCAGCGGGCGGGCTAGCGGTCTTAATGAGCAGTTCTTC. The genes are TRBV6-5 and TRBJ2-1; 7 bases are shared with TRBD2. The germline V gene has CDR1 MNHEY and CDR2 SVGAGI. Trimming removed 6 bases from V and 7 bases from J; junction bases left unmatched: 12. The CDR3 consists of 15 residues.

This chain links TRBV9 with TRBJ1-2, with D perhaps matching TRBD1 (6 bases). Trimming took 0 bases from V and 2 from J, leaving 8 bases between them. The CDR3 sequence is 14 residues long. Per germline, CDR1 SGDLS and CDR2 YYNGEE. CDR3: CASSVDRDNYGYTF. The CDR3 coding sequence is TGTGCCAGCAGCGTAGACAGGGACAACTATGGCTACACCTTC.

This sequence joins TRBV5-3 and TRBJ2-7, with 13 bases fitting TRBD2. TRBV5-3 is labeled an ORF, and its function is uncertain. V was pared by 5 bases and J by 3 bases, with 5 bases of the junction left unmatched. CDR3 length: 15 residues. CDR3 in DNA: TGTGCCAGAAGTCGGGGACTAGCGGGAAACTACGAGCAGTACTTC. It specifies CARSRGLAGNYEQYF.

The J gene is TRBJ2-3, the V gene TRBV7-2, with D possibly being TRBD1 (5 bases). There are 15 residues in the CDR3. Trimming removed 2 bases at V and 2 bases at J, with 11 bases between. Germline-derived CDR1 and CDR2 are SGHTA and FQGNSA. CDR3 sequence reads: CASSLSDSPTDTQYF. The CDR3 bases are TGTGCCAGCAGCTTATCAGACAGCCCCACAGATACGCAGTATTTT. The entire variable domain, with the rest obtained from reference TRBV7-2 and TRBJ2-3, is as follows: GAGVSQSPSNKVTEKGKDVELRCDPISGHTALYWYRQSLGQGLEFLIYFQGNSAPDKSGLPSDRFSAERTGGSVSTLTIQRTQQEDSAVYLCASSLSDSPTDTQYFGPGTRLTVL.

The CDR3 DNA reads as TGTGCCAGCAGTAGAAGGTTCGGGGGCCAAGAGACCCAGTACTTC. Translated, it gives CASSRRFGGQETQYF. The gene calls are TRBV7-3 and TRBJ2-5; D may be TRBD2 (6 bases). The CDR3 length is 15 residues. Germline V gene sequence: CDR1 SGHTA, CDR2 FQGTGA. V gave up 6 bases and J gave up 1 base, with 15 bases separating them.

The V call is TRBV5-1, the J call TRBJ2-7; D unresolved. The V end was cut by 4 bases, the J end by 1 base, with 9 bases between. The V gene's germline CDR1 is SGHRS and CDR2 YFSETQ. The CDR3 is made up of 13 amino acids. The CDR3 nucleotides read TGCGCCAGCAGCGTGGCAGGTTCCTACGAGCAGTACTTC. Amino acid sequence: CASSVAGSYEQYF.

The chain carries TRBV27 and TRBJ2-5; possibly TRBD2 for D (5 bases). The length of the CDR3 is 15 residues. With 1 base removed from V and 0 bases from J, the gap between germline ends came to 9 bases. Per the germline V gene, CDR1 is MNHEY and CDR2 is SMNVEV (reference sequence). This CDR3 is CASSLLASNQETQYF. The CDR3 DNA is TGTGCCAGCAGTTTATTAGCTAGCAACCAAGAGACCCAGTACTTC.

The J gene is TRBJ1-2, the V gene TRBV5-4; TRBD1 matches 11 bases. This CDR3 contains 16 residues. Germline CDR1 reads SGHNT; CDR2 reads YYREEE (reference sequence). V dropped 0 bases and J dropped 5; count of bases not matched to a gene: 6. This chain's CDR3 is CASSLGAGQGAYGYTF. The CDR3 bases are TGTGCCAGCAGCTTGGGGGCCGGACAGGGGGCTTATGGCTACACCTTC.

The chain is built from TRBV29-1 and TRBJ1-1, with unresolved D. The CDR3 is 13 residues long. CDR1 and CDR2 from the germline V gene are SQVTM and ANQGSEA. V lost 7 bases and J 4 bases, leaving 16 bases between the germline ends. CDR3 region: CSATHSVGTEAFF. CDR3 in DNA: TGCAGCGCTACTCACAGTGTCGGCACTGAAGCTTTCTTT.

This rearrangement joins TRBV5-1 to TRBJ1-1; 8 positions match TRBD1. The CDR3 sequence is 14 residues long. Germline trimming cut 4 bases from V and 5 bases from J; bases unmatched to any gene: 7. Looked up from germline, CDR1 is SGHRS and CDR2 is YFSETQ. DNA for the CDR3: TGCGCCAGCAGCACTCAGGGGGCTCGGACTGAAGCTTTCTTT. As protein: CASSTQGARTEAFF.